Listed below are T cell receptor beta chains from one sample, sequenced in a study of blood T cell repertoires in COVID-19. Generated by immunoSEQ multiplex PCR, the TCRdb table keeps only in-frame clones and is missing some. In the table there are approximately 500,000 clones, roughly 90% of which are singletons. Sequencing was performed on PBMCs or T cells enriched from blood (not recorded which). The source of these receptors is a middle-aged woman who had recovered from COVID-19. The CDR3 runs from the conserved cysteine through the conserved F or W. D genes are given only for firm matches. Rows may omit the clone size; those that give it use once, few, many or a size class.

d_gene,v_gene,j_gene,abundance,CDR3nt,CDR3aa
-,TRBV3-1/TRBV3-2,TRBJ1-2,-,TGTGCCAGCAGCCCGCCCCCCCCCATAGAGGGGGATGGCTACACCTTC,CASSPPPPIEGDGYTF
TRBD1,TRBV4-3,TRBJ1-6,-,TGCGCCAGCAGCCAAGTGGACAGGGGGGATTCACCCCTCCACTTT,CASSQVDRGDSPLHF
TRBD2,TRBV11-2,TRBJ2-1,-,TGTGCCAGCAGCGGACGACTAGCCCCCTACAATGAGCAGTTCTTC,CASSGRLAPYNEQFF
-,TRBV14,TRBJ1-1,-,TGTGCCAGCAGCCAAGACATGAACACTGAAGCTTTCTTT,CASSQDMNTEAFF
-,TRBV25-1,TRBJ1-5,once,TGTGCCAGCAGTGACACCCGCGGTCAGCCCCAGCATTTT,CASSDTRGQPQHF
-,TRBV10-2,TRBJ1-4,-,TGCGCCAGCAGTGATTTTAGGGGAGGAAATGAAAAACTGTTTTTT,CASSDFRGGNEKLFF
TRBD1,TRBV7-7,TRBJ1-1,-,TGTGCTAGCCGCCCACTGGGACAGGGGAACACTGAAGCTTTCTTT,CASRPLGQGNTEAFF
TRBD1,TRBV9,TRBJ2-1,-,TGTGCCAGCAGCGTATTGGGACAGACCTACAATGAGCAGTTCTTC,CASSVLGQTYNEQFF
-,TRBV5-1,TRBJ2-7,-,TGCGCCAGCAGCTTGGCCCTCGGCTCCTACGAGCAGTACTTC,CASSLALGSYEQYF
-,TRBV27,TRBJ2-1,-,TGTGCCAGCACCAGAGGTTCCTACAATGAGCAGTTCTTC,CASTRGSYNEQFF
TRBD2,TRBV20-1,TRBJ2-7,once,TGCAGTGCTAGTGGAGGGACTAGCGGGGGCGAGCAGTACTTC,CSASGGTSGGEQYF
TRBD1,TRBV19,TRBJ1-2,-,TGTGCCAGTAGCCCCCGCTCAGGTGCCGGGACAGCTGGCTATGGCTACACCTTC,CASSPRSGAGTAGYGYTF
TRBD1,TRBV5-1,TRBJ1-4,-,TGCGCCAGCAGCCCGGAGGAGCGGACAGGGAGAACTAATGAAAAACTGTTTTTT,CASSPEERTGRTNEKLFF
-,TRBV4-2,TRBJ2-5,few,TGTGCCAGCAGCCCGACTAGGGGATTACAAGAGACCCAGTACTTC,CASSPTRGLQETQYF
-,TRBV7-2,TRBJ1-5,-,TGTGCCAGCAGCCTTCGACACGCCTCTTTGAGCAATCAGCCCCAGCATTTT,CASSLRHASLSNQPQHF
-,TRBV3-1/TRBV3-2,TRBJ2-1,-,TGTGCCAGCAGCCAACCCCCTGCGGGTGGGTTCGATGAGCAGTTCTTC,CASSQPPAGGFDEQFF
-,TRBV2,TRBJ1-5,-,TGTGCCAGCAGTGATGAGAGTCAGCCCCAGCATTTT,CASSDESQPQHF
-,TRBV4-3,TRBJ1-5,-,TGCGCCAGCAGCCAAGCTCCAAGCGGGAATCAGCCCCAGCATTTT,CASSQAPSGNQPQHF
TRBD2,TRBV7-9,TRBJ2-1,-,TGTGCCAGCAGCTCACCGGGACTAGCGGGAGGGATCTCTTACAATGAGCAGTTCTTC,CASSSPGLAGGISYNEQFF
TRBD2,TRBV5-4,TRBJ2-5,-,TGTGCCAGCAGCTCGGAATTCGGCGGGAGAGAGACCCAGTACTTC,CASSSEFGGRETQYF
-,TRBV3-1/TRBV3-2,TRBJ2-7,-,TGTGCCAGCAGCCCAAGCCCTATTAGCGAGCAGTACTTC,CASSPSPISEQYF
TRBD2,TRBV5-1,TRBJ2-7,once,TGCGCCAGCAGCTTGGGGCGACTAGCGAGCTCCTACGAGCAGTACTTC,CASSLGRLASSYEQYF
-,TRBV5-1,TRBJ1-1,-,TGCGCCAGCAGCGTTGGAACCCACAGGGTTAGGGCGAACACTGAAGCTTTCTTT,CASSVGTHRVRANTEAFF
TRBD1,TRBV7-9,TRBJ2-7,-,TGTGCCAGCAGCCTACCGGGACAGGGGTTAGGGGAGCAGTACTTC,CASSLPGQGLGEQYF
-,TRBV30,TRBJ2-2,-,TGTGCCTGGGATGGAAGGGAGGACTACGGGGAGCTGTTTTTT,CAWDGREDYGELFF
-,TRBV6-1,TRBJ2-4,-,TGTGCCAGCAGTGACGGACGGCGGACTCGGGGAAACATTCAGTACTTC,CASSDGRRTRGNIQYF